This T cell receptor beta chain was sequenced for a study of shared clonotypes between healthy human individuals (dated by TCRdb to between 2020 and 2021). Broadly, across the study: Two women and a few men aged 18 to 49 years were included in the cohort. To estimate repertoire size and how much clonotypes are shared between individuals, the study performed deep sequencing of blood TCR repertoires from 4 to 6 healthy adults. Different laboratories and diverse techniques were used to prepare libraries and sequence TCR repertoires, to increase sequencing depth and limit assay-specific biases. Leukapheresis yielded between about 0.9 and 9.5 billion PBMCs per donor.

TCR CDR3 regions were amplified from genomic DNA by multiplex PCR using the deep immunoSEQ assay. Extracted genomic DNA from each cell subset was spread evenly across all wells of several immunoSEQ 96-well plates, with each plate serving as a replicate. For unsorted PBMC, 250 to 300 ng genomic DNA, equal to roughly 32,000 T cell genomes, was loaded into each replicate PCR. Ten immunoSEQ deep assay plates were used to sequence the unsorted PBMC genomic DNA. The purified libraries were quantified using a Qubit 3.0 fluorometer, sized with a Bioanalyzer 2100, and then quantified again using the KAPA Library Quantification kit. Every immunoSEQ 96-well plate was sequenced on a dedicated single-read 150-cycle Illumina NextSeq 550 flow cell. Concerning the study's data processing: The immunoSEQ output contained only junctional sequences without quality scores, so filtering could not match that applied to full-length reads. Sequences were annotated with PyIR, a Python wrapper for IgBLAST v1.9, and V/J genes and CDR3 were assigned using IMGT germline references. Any read was removed if the V/J assignment was weak (E-value above 1e-6), the CDR3 was missing, or the read contained stop codons, out-of-frame junctions, or ambiguous translated residues. V3J clonotypes were defined as sequences sharing an identical inferred V gene, J gene, and CDR3 amino acid sequence. To compute the percentage overlap between repertoires, the number of shared unique clonotypes was divided by the size of the smaller repertoire. Repertoire richness was assessed with RTK rarefaction, the Chao1 estimator, and Recon v2.1 estimates of unobserved clonotypes. TCRdb obtained this table from immuneACCESS and retained in-frame rearrangements with V and J assigned. These tables miss some clones; where compared with another copy, unresolved V genes account for less than half of the shortfall, and the remainder is unexplained. V and J calls and clone size are copied from that table; D and trimming were computed from the DNA. This sample lists 450,000 to 500,000 clones; around 80% were detected once. Of the sample, approximately 12% falls within the top ten clones.

V sheds 3 bases and J sheds 2 bases, leaving 4 bases between their ends. CDR1 and CDR2 are read off the germline V gene as MNHNS and SASEGT. The CDR3 goes from the cysteine to the phenylalanine over 12 residues. The CDR3 DNA has 36 bases and is translated from base 1. Study-wide findings and limitations: Because the study included a small number of donors, the genetic and exposure-history diversity represented was limited. Based on pairwise subsampling, the degree of clonotype sharing among donors was expected to be affected by sequencing depth. Sampling was limited to blood, and TCR repertoires in tissue likely differ from TCR repertoires in blood.

The donors were healthy, HIV-negative adults who had no recently reported acute infections or vaccinations. Every donor was a Caucasian adult residing in Nashville, Tennessee, USA. In the unsorted samples, some 94 million PBMCs were counted, and genomic DNA was extracted using the QIAamp DNA Blood Mini kit. After blood collection by leukapheresis, PBMCs were isolated using Ficoll-Histopaque density gradient centrifugation and then cryopreserved in the vapor phase of liquid nitrogen. With respect to this clone: The target of this receptor is not known. Base qualities are not recorded, but no much larger clone differs from it by a single base.

The V gene is TRBV6-1 and the J gene is TRBJ1-2, with the D gene not clear enough to name. The sequenced sample consisted of PBMCs. This TCR was recovered from a woman between 35 and 50 years old in good health. Some clones in this sample may be carry-over from other donors' samples. In nucleotide form, the sequence is TGTGCCAGCAGTGACAGAAACTATGGCTACACCTTC. Its coded protein is CASSDRNYGYTF.